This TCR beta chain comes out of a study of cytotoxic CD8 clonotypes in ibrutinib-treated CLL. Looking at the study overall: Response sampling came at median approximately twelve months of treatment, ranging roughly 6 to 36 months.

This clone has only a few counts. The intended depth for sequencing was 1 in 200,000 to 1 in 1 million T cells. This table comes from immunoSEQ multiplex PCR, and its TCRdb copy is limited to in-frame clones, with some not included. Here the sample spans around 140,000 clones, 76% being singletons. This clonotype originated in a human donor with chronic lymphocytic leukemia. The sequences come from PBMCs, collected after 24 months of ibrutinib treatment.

The CDR3 DNA is TGTGCCAGCCGAACGGGGTATGAAAAACTGTTTTTT. Its protein product is CASRTGYEKLFF. The chain couples TRBV28 to TRBJ1-4, with D hard to call. The CDR3 runs to 12 residues. Germline V gives CDR1 MDHEN, CDR2 SYDVKM. With 8 bases removed from V and 6 bases from J, the gap between germline ends came to 10 bases.